This T cell receptor beta chain was found in a study of patients and donors after allogeneic stem cell transplantation. The CDR3 is 14 residues long. Germline V gene lookup returns CDR1 SGHAT and CDR2 FQNNGV. V was cut by 4 bases and J by 5 bases, with 14 bases left in between. A single record per CDR3 protein comes from TCRdb applying MiXCR to the RT-PCR reads. Here the sample spans 390,000 or so distinct CDR3 sequences, roughly 16% being singletons. This clonotype was detected only a few times. Source material: blood, either unsorted or a sorted T cell fraction (not recorded which). This TCR was recovered from a human donor who was either an allogeneic HSCT recipient or a stem cell or donor lymphocyte infusion donor (not recorded which). It is not recorded whose cells these are; they may come from a transplant donor. The chain joins TRBV11-2 to TRBJ1-2; no firm D call. CDR3 bases: TGTGCCAGCAGCTCCCCATTGTCGCCTTATGGCTACACCTTC. Translation gives CASSSPLSPYGYTF.